This TCR beta chain was captured in a study of glioma-infiltrating T cells. Study conclusions and caveats: Tissue-blood divergence was below expectation in non-neoplastic patients, above in gliomas. Very few CDR3 sequences were shared between tissue and blood.

This CDR3 spans 10 amino acids. The germline V gene encodes CDR1 DFQATT and CDR2 SNEGSKA (reference sequence). Remarks on this clonotype: Its antigen is still unknown.

The iRepertoire nested amplicon-rescue multiplex PCR amplified TCR alpha and beta CDR3s from RNA. One-step reverse transcription and amplification started from about 100-400 ng of tissue mRNA or PBMC total RNA. Via MiXCR, TCRdb re-called the multiplex PCR reads, giving one row per CDR3 protein. The sample lists some 150,000 distinct CDR3 sequences; 39% were seen once. The genes are TRBV20-1 and TRBJ1-2, with a possible D match to TRBD1 (5 bases). The sequenced sample consisted of glioma tissue, nonneoplastic brain tissue, or PBMCs (not recorded which). This sequence originates from a human donor with low-grade glioma or glioblastoma, undergoing nonglioma brain surgery, or in good health (not recorded which). The CDR3 loop reads CSLGEYGYTF. CDR3 bases: TGCAGCTTGGGGGAGTATGGCTACACCTTC.